Below are 27 T cell receptor beta chains sequenced from a single sample in a study of TET2 disruption in CD19-targeted CAR T cells listed by TCRdb under 2018. This specimen's treatment or condition label, interpreted: autologous CTL019 cells: CD19 CAR with 4-1BB and CD3 zeta domains. The antigens of these receptors remain unknown. Receptor amplification or capture employed the immunoSEQ multiplex PCR assay. The table was pulled from immuneACCESS by TCRdb, which kept in-frame rearrangements only. Such tables lose some clones; where checked, under half of the loss comes from unresolved V genes, and the rest has no known cause. The sample table records roughly 26,000 clones. The ten largest account for roughly 1.9% of the sample. Sequences were derived from CD8- CAR+ T cells sorted from cultured blood T cells, sampled for CD19 CAR T cell therapy. The sample's cell subset or site label, decoded: CD8-negative CAR-positive T cells from the infusion product. These receptors all come from a man between 65 and 85 years old with chronic lymphocytic leukemia.

Turning to this clone: The CDR3 end is not reached by the read, which stops 3 residues before it; the germline J gene fills it in. This chain joins TRBV19 and TRBJ2-4; TRBD1 aligns across 7 bases. This CDR3 has 15 amino acids. Looked up from germline, CDR1 is LNHDA and CDR2 is SQIVND (reference sequence). CDR3 sequence reads: CASSREGAANQPQYF. Incomplete CDR3 DNA: TGTGCCAGTAGTCGCGAGGGGGCGGCCAATCAGCCT.

As regards this clone: Relative to the germline gene, one junction end is altered; a read error may explain this. The read halts 3 residues ahead of the CDR3 end, with the missing end drawn from the germline J gene. Other nucleotide sequences in the sample specify the same CDR3. This rearrangement joins TRBV19 to TRBJ1-3, with TRBD1 identical over 7 bases. The CDR3 has 17 residues. Germline values: CDR1 LNHDA, CDR2 SQIVND (reference sequence). Here the CDR3 reads CASTPGQSHYSGNTIYF. CDR3 DNA, as far as it was read: TGTGCCAGTACCCCGGGACAGTCTCACTACTCTGGAAACACT. Full variable domain (missing parts from reference TRBV19 and TRBJ1-3): DGGITQSPKYLFRKEGQNVTLSCEQNLNHDAMYWYRQDPGQGLRLIYYSQIVNDFQKGDIAEGYSVSREKKESFPLTVTSAQKNPTAFYLCASTPGQSHYSGNTIYFGEGSWLTVV.

CDR3 DNA (partial): TGTGCCAGCAGCTTGGAGAGGGGCTCTAATGAAAAA. Protein product: CASSLERGSNEK. In full, the CDR3 reads CASSLERGSNEKLFF. This chain uses TRBV5-8 with TRBJ1-4; weak D call: TRBD1 (5 bases). Coverage ceases 3 residues before the CDR3 finishes, and the germline J gene fills in the end. The V and J ends lost 0 bases and 3 bases respectively, with 9 bases between them. Germline-derived CDR1 and CDR2 are SGHTS and YDEGEE. The CDR3 is 15 residues long.

As for this clone: From the germline J gene comes the end of the CDR3, since the read stops 3 residues before it. The chain combines TRBV19 with TRBJ1-2; D is uncertain. Per the germline V gene, CDR1 is LNHDA and CDR2 is SQIVND (reference sequence). The CDR3 runs 15 residues. CDR3 amino acids: CASSIDAGNVYDYTF. Partial CDR3 DNA: TGTGCCAGTAGTATAGATGCGGGCAATGTCTACGAC.

As for this clone: The CDR3 is cut off 3 residues early in the read; its end comes from the germline J gene. Other DNA variants within this sample encode the same CDR3. The chain uses TRBV6-2 or TRBV6-3 and TRBJ1-1, with TRBD1 matching over 8 bases. J was trimmed by 5 bases and V by 5 bases; bases with no gene match: 4. Germline values: CDR1 MNHEY, CDR2 SVGEGT. The CDR3 spans 13 residues. This chain's CDR3 is CASSPGGRTEAFF. The covered CDR3 bases are TGTGCCAGCAGTCCAGGGGGCCGGACTGAA.

In the case of this clone: Sequencing ends 3 residues short of the CDR3 end; the germline J gene provides the rest. The V gene is TRBV2, the J gene TRBJ2-1, with TRBD1 as a possible D gene (6 bases). V was shortened by 7 bases and J by 3 bases, with 10 bases between the two germline ends. Germline V lookup: CDR1 SNHLY, CDR2 FYNNEI. The CDR3 totals 13 residues. The covered CDR3 bases are TGTGCCAGCACCCGGGACATCTACAATGAG. It is translated as CASTRDIYNE. The CDR3 reads in full as CASTRDIYNEQFF.

A note on this clone: The read finishes 3 residues shy of the CDR3 end, and the germline J gene is used to complete it. This chain uses TRBV7-9 with TRBJ1-1; the D gene is possibly TRBD1 (5 bases). The CDR3 consists of 12 residues. CDR1 and CDR2 from the germline V gene are SEHNR and FQNEAQ (reference sequence). The CDR3 bases that were read are TGTGCCAGCAGCTGGGACTTCGGCGAG. It translates to CASSWDFGE. The whole CDR3 region reads CASSWDFGEAFF.

Remarks on this clone: The CDR3 end falls 3 residues outside the read, so it is completed with the germline J gene. The chain recombines TRBV4-2 with TRBJ1-2; the D gene is possibly TRBD1 (6 bases). The CDR3 is 15 amino acids. The germline gives CDR1 LGHNA, CDR2 YNFKEQ. The DNA read from the CDR3 is TGTGCCAGCAGCCAAGGGCCTCACAACAGGGAAGGC. It translates to CASSQGPHNREG. The full CDR3 protein reads CASSQGPHNREGYTF.

On this clone itself: Read sequence stops 3 residues before the CDR3 end, and the germline J gene provides the missing end. J is TRBJ1-1 and V is TRBV5-8, with 9 bases fitting TRBD1. CDR3 length: 15 amino acids. The junction had 0 bases not matched to a gene; V was cut back by 0 bases and J by 0 bases. Per the germline V gene, CDR1 is SGHTS and CDR2 is YDEGEE. CDR3 region: CASSLGTGVNTEAFF. The part of the CDR3 DNA that was read is TGTGCCAGCAGCTTGGGGACAGGGGTGAACACTGAA.

Remarks on this clone: The read ends 3 residues early relative to the CDR3; the germline J gene fills the gap. The chain uses TRBV28 and TRBJ2-2, with D possibly being TRBD2 (6 bases). Germline V gene data show CDR1 as MDHEN and CDR2 as SYDVKM. This CDR3 region has 12 residues. CDR3 DNA, as far as it was read: TGTGCCAGCACCGATGCGCGGGAAAAG. Amino acid sequence: CASTDAREK. The complete CDR3 protein is CASTDAREKLFF.

About this clone itself: The read halts 3 residues ahead of the CDR3 end, with the missing end drawn from the germline J gene. V is TRBV20-1 and J is TRBJ1-1, with D perhaps TRBD1 (6 bases). CDR3 length equals 16 residues. Germline V lookup: CDR1 DFQATT, CDR2 SNEGSKA (reference sequence). The CDR3 DNA, read in part, is TGCAGTGCTAGAGACCCCCGGCGGGGGGCCGGATCGGTA. The encoded protein is CSARDPRRGAGSV. The full CDR3 is CSARDPRRGAGSVAFF.

On this clone: At one end, the junction sequence differs from germline, possibly due to a read error. Other nucleotide sequences in the sample specify the same CDR3. The CDR3 DNA, read in part, is TGTGCCATCAGCCCCTCCGGGTATGCAAATGGT. This translates into CAISPSGYANG. The CDR3 in full is CAISPSGYANGYTF. The V call is TRBV10-3, the J call TRBJ1-2; the D is unclear. The read is 3 residues too short to cover the CDR3 end, so that end is filled in from the germline J gene. The germline CDR1 and CDR2 sequences are ENHRY and SYGVKD. There are 14 residues in the CDR3.

Of note for this clone: The read finishes 3 residues shy of the CDR3 end, and the germline J gene is used to complete it. The genes are TRBV5-4 and TRBJ2-7; 10 bases match TRBD1. Germline-derived CDR1 and CDR2 are SGHNT and YYREEE (reference sequence). The V and J ends lost 1 base and 4 bases, in that order; junction bases with no gene match: 8. The CDR3 consists of 16 residues. CDR3 DNA (partial): TGTGCCAGCAGCTTGTTCGGACAGGGGGTACCATACGAG. This gives the protein CASSLFGQGVPYE. The entire CDR3 sequence reads CASSLFGQGVPYEQYF.

CDR3 DNA (partial): TGTGCCAGCAGGGACGGTGGGGGGAAAGATACG. Protein: CASRDGGGKDT. In full, the CDR3 is CASRDGGGKDTQYF. The chain couples TRBV2 to TRBJ2-3; tentative D call: TRBD2 (6 bases). The read ends 3 residues before the CDR3 terminus; that terminus is restored from the germline J gene. The CDR3 has 14 residues. Trimming cost V 6 bases and J 5 bases, with 15 bases left between them. CDR1 and CDR2 from the germline V gene are SNHLY and FYNNEI. Full variable domain (missing parts from reference TRBV2 and TRBJ2-3): EPEVTQTPSHQVTQMGQEVILRCVPISNHLYFYWYRQILGQKVEFLVSFYNNEISEKSEIFDDQFSVERPDGSNFTLKIRSTKLEDSAMYFCASRDGGGKDTQYFGPGTRLTVL.

For this clone: Read sequence stops 3 residues before the CDR3 end, and the germline J gene provides the missing end. The sample carries other DNA sequences with the same CDR3. The chain uses TRBV20-1 and TRBJ1-2, with 12 bases lining up with TRBD1. The V gene's germline CDR1 is DFQATT and CDR2 SNEGSKA (reference sequence). The CDR3 runs to 13 residues. The CDR3 region is CSAPGQGAGGYTF. The covered CDR3 bases are TGCAGTGCCCCGGGACAGGGGGCGGGGGGT.

Details on this clone: The CDR3 end lies 3 residues beyond the end of the read and is filled in from the germline J gene. The chain recombines TRBV18 with TRBJ2-4; 9 nucleotides align to TRBD1. CDR3 length: 14 amino acids. CDR1 KGHSH and CDR2 LQKENI come from the germline V gene. CDR3 DNA (partial): TGTGCCAGCTCGTCCGGGACAGGGTCGGAGACT. Amino acids: CASSSGTGSET. The whole CDR3 reads CASSSGTGSETQYF.

In terms of frequency, this clone is medium-sized. From the germline J gene comes the end of the CDR3, since the read stops 3 residues before it. V gene TRBV10-3 combines with J gene TRBJ1-6; D might be TRBD1 (5 bases). The CDR3 length is 14 residues. Germline assignment: CDR1 ENHRY and CDR2 SYGVKD. V was cut by 8 bases and J by 5 bases, with 13 bases left in between. The CDR3 loop reads CAISRQSNNSPLHF. CDR3 DNA (partial): TGTGCCATCTCGCGACAGAGTAATAATTCACCC.

On this clone: The CDR3 is cut off 3 residues early in the read; its end comes from the germline J gene. This chain links TRBV2 with TRBJ1-5, with TRBD1 identical over 9 bases. The CDR3 has 15 amino acids. Germline assignment: CDR1 SNHLY and CDR2 FYNNEI. Unmatched junction bases numbered 2, after V lost 4 bases and J lost 1 base. The CDR3 DNA, read in part, is TGTGCCAGCAGTGGACAGGGGGTGAGCAATCAGCCC. Its translation is CASSGQGVSNQP. The whole CDR3 sequence reads CASSGQGVSNQPQHF.

Concerning this clone itself: From the germline J gene comes the end of the CDR3, since the read stops 3 residues before it. The chain is built from TRBV11-2 and TRBJ1-1; 9 bases are a match to TRBD1. The CDR3 consists of 13 residues. J gave up 7 bases and V 6 bases, and 6 bases lay outside the gene matches. Germline loops: CDR1 SGHAT, CDR2 FQNNGV. The CDR3 bases that were read are TGTGCCAGCAGTCAACAGGGGGCCATTGAA. It translates to CASSQQGAIE. The whole CDR3 protein is CASSQQGAIEAFF. The full variable domain, completed using reference TRBV11-2 and TRBJ1-1, is EAGVAQSPRYKIIEKRQSVAFWCNPISGHATLYWYQQILGQGPKLLIQFQNNGVVDDSQLPKDRFSAERLKGVDSTLKIQPAKLEDSAVYLCASSQQGAIEAFFGQGTRLTVV.

A word on this clone: Read data end 3 residues before the CDR3 end; the end is taken from the germline J gene. V and J are TRBV2 and TRBJ2-5; the D is unclear. This CDR3 contains 12 residues. Germline V gene sequence: CDR1 SNHLY, CDR2 FYNNEI. Trimming removed 8 bases from V and 2 bases from J, with 9 bases in between. The sequenced part of the CDR3 DNA is TGTGCCAGCCAGCGCAGACAAGAGACC. Its protein product is CASQRRQET. The CDR3 as a whole reads CASQRRQETQYF. Filled out from reference TRBV2 and TRBJ2-5, the complete variable domain reads EPEVTQTPSHQVTQMGQEVILRCVPISNHLYFYWYRQILGQKVEFLVSFYNNEISEKSEIFDDQFSVERPDGSNFTLKIRSTKLEDSAMYFCASQRRQETQYFGPGTRLLVL.

As regards this clone: The read terminates 3 residues before the CDR3 end, so the remaining end is supplied by the germline J gene. The chain employs TRBV7-9 and TRBJ1-2, with a weak D call TRBD1 (6 bases). This CDR3 has 15 residues. Per the germline V gene, CDR1 is SEHNR and CDR2 is FQNEAQ (reference sequence). The CDR3 sequence: CASSYMGATYNDYTF. CDR3 DNA, as far as it was read: TGTGCCAGCAGCTATATGGGGGCAACCTACAATGAC.

This clone counts as medium-sized (0.01 to 0.1%) by frequency. The CDR3 extends 3 residues past the end of the read, so its final part is completed from the germline J gene. The sample contains more than one DNA sequence encoding this CDR3. The chain joins TRBV19 to TRBJ2-7, with 10 bases identical to TRBD1. Germline trimming cut 5 bases from V and 4 bases from J; bases unmatched to any gene: 8. This CDR3 region has 15 residues. Germline V gene sequence: CDR1 LNHDA, CDR2 SQIVND (reference sequence). Incomplete CDR3 DNA: TGTGCCAGTAGTCCGAGGGGACAGGGGTTATACGAG. Translating gives CASSPRGQGLYE. The full CDR3 protein reads CASSPRGQGLYEQYF.

About this clone itself: The CDR3 end falls 3 residues outside the read, so it is completed with the germline J gene. V usage is TRBV20-1 and J usage is TRBJ2-7; TRBD1 is a possible D gene (5 bases). The CDR3 is 15 amino acids. V lost 2 bases to trimming and J lost 3 bases, with 17 bases between them. CDR1 DFQATT and CDR2 SNEGSKA come from the germline V gene (reference sequence). The CDR3 here is CSARPSPDSFYEQYF. The CDR3 DNA, read in part, is TGCAGTGCTAGACCCTCCCCCGACAGTTTCTACGAG.

About this clone itself: The read halts 3 residues ahead of the CDR3 end, with the missing end drawn from the germline J gene. The gene calls are TRBV12-3 or TRBV12-4 and TRBJ1-1; the D gene is possibly TRBD1 (6 bases). V was cut by 4 bases and J by 0 bases, with 12 bases left in between. This CDR3 is 15 amino acids long. The CDR3 DNA, read in part, is TGTGCCAGCAGTTCAATCGGACAGTTGAACACTGAA. It specifies CASSSIGQLNTE. In full, the CDR3 reads CASSSIGQLNTEAFF.

Points on this clone: Read sequence stops 3 residues before the CDR3 end, and the germline J gene provides the missing end. V usage is TRBV2 and J usage is TRBJ2-5, with a tentative D call TRBD1 (5 bases). Trimming left V 1 base short and J 5 bases short, with 8 bases between. This CDR3 is built from 13 residues. The germline V gene encodes CDR1 SNHLY and CDR2 FYNNEI. The CDR3 sequence: CASSEVGPETQYF. The covered CDR3 bases are TGTGCCAGCAGTGAAGTGGGGCCGGAGACC.

As concerns this clone: The CDR3 end lies 3 residues beyond the end of the read and is filled in from the germline J gene. The V and J genes are TRBV7-9 and TRBJ2-5, with 9 nucleotides matching TRBD1. The CDR3 runs 15 residues. Germline assignment: CDR1 SEHNR and CDR2 FQNEAQ (reference sequence). V lost 2 bases to trimming and J lost 3 bases; unmatched junction nucleotides: 4. The CDR3 bases that were read are TGTGCCAGCAGCTTAATGGGGGACAGGGAAGAGACC. This translates into CASSLMGDREET. In full, the CDR3 is CASSLMGDREETQYF.

To note about this clone: The read comes to an end 3 residues before the CDR3 does, leaving the germline J gene to fill in the end. The V call is TRBV7-9, the J call TRBJ2-4; a weak D match, TRBD1 (5 bases). This CDR3 contains 14 residues. CDR1 is SEHNR and CDR2 is FQNEAQ in the germline V gene (reference sequence). Deletions cut 0 bases from V and 8 bases from J, with 11 bases between. Incomplete CDR3 DNA: TGTGCCAGCAGCTTAGCGAAGGGGTTGGACATT. Encoded protein: CASSLAKGLDI. The CDR3 as a whole reads CASSLAKGLDIQYF.